This TCR beta chain was documented in a study of blood T cell repertoires in COVID-19. Whole-study context: Sample material is recorded as cDNA or gDNA derived from T cells, B-cell-depleted T cells, or PBMCs.

This clone was seen only once. In the original workflow: Amplification with reference gene primers provided the estimates of nucleated cell counts. The method was immunoSEQ multiplex PCR; TCRdb's version includes in-frame clones alone and lacks a portion of them. That table furnishes V, J and clone size, whereas the DNA furnished D and trimming. The table includes some 200,000 clones, approximately 90% detected once. The CDR3 has 16 amino acids. The ends lost 6 bases at V and 5 bases at J; junction bases unmatched: 12. Germline V gene data show CDR1 as MNHEY and CDR2 as SMNVEV (reference sequence). Sequenced sample: peripheral blood. The TCR comes from a man aged 80 or over with acute or convalescent COVID-19. The chain combines TRBV27 with TRBJ2-1; 8 nucleotides agree with TRBD1. The CDR3: CASRPSRDRTDNEQFF. CDR3 in DNA: TGTGCCAGCAGACCATCCCGGGACAGGACCGACAATGAGCAGTTCTTC.